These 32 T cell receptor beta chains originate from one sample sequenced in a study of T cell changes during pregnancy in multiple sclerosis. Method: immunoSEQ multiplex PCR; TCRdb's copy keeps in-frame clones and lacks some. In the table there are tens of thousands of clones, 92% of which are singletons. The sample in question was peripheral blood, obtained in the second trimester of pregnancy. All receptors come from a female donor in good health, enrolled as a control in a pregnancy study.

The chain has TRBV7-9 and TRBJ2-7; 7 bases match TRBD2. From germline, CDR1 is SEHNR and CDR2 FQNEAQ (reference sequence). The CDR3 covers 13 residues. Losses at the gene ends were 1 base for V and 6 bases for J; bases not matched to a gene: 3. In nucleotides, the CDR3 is TGTGCCAGCAGCTTAGGGCGGGAGACCGAGCAGTACTTC. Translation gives CASSLGRETEQYF.

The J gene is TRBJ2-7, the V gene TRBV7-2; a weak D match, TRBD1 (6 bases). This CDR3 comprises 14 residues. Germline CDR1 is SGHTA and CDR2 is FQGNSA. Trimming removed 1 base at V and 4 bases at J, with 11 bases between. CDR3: CASSLDGGPYEQYF. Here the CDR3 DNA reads TGTGCCAGCAGCTTAGATGGGGGCCCTTACGAGCAGTACTTC.

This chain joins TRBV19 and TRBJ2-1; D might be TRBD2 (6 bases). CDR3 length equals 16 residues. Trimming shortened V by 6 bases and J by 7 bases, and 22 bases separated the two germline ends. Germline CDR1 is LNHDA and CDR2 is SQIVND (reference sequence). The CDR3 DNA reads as TGTGCCAGTAGAGGTAGGGCGGGACGGGGTGGGAATGAGCAGTTCTTC. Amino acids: CASRGRAGRGGNEQFF.

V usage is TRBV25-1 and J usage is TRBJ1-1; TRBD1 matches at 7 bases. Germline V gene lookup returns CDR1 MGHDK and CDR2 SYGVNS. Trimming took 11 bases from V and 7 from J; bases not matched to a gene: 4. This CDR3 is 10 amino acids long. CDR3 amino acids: CAAGDSEAFF. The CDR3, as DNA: TGTGCCGCCGGGGACAGTGAAGCTTTCTTT.

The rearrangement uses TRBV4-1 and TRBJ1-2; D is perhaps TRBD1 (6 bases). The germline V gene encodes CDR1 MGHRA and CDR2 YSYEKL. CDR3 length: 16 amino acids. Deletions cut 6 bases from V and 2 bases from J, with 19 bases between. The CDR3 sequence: CASSYGWTAPNYGYTF. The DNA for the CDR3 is TGCGCCAGCAGTTACGGCTGGACAGCGCCAAACTATGGCTACACCTTC.

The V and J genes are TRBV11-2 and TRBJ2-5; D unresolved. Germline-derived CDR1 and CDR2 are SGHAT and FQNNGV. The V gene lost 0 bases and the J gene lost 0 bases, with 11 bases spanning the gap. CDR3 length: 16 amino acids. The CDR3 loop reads CASSLEAFQYQETQYF. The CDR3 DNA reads TGTGCCAGCAGCTTAGAGGCCTTTCAGTACCAAGAGACCCAGTACTTC.

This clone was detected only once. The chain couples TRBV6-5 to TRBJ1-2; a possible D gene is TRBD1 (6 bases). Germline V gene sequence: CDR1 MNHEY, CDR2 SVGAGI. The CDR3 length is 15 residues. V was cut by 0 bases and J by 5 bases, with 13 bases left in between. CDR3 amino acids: CASSYSGGGAYGYTF. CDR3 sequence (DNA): TGTGCCAGCAGTTACTCGGGGGGGGGCGCGTATGGCTACACCTTC.

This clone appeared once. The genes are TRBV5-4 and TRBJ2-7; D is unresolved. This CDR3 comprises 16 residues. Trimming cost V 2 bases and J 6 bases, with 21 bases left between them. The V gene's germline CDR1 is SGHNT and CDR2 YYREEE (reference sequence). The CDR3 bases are TGTGCCAGCAGCTTCGGGTCGGCCCTGCCCGTGGGCGAGCAGTACTTC. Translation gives CASSFGSALPVGEQYF.

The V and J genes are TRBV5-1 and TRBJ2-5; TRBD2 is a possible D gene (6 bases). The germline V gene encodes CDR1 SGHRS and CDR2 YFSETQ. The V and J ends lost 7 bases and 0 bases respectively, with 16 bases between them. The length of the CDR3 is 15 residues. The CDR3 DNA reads TGCGCCAGCGCGCCCCCGCGGGGAAACCAAGAGACCCAGTACTTC. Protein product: CASAPPRGNQETQYF.

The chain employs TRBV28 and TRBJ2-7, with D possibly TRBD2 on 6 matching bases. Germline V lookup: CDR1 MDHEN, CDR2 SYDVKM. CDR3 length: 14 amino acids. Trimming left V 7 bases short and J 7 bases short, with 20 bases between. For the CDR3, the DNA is TGTGCCAGCATGTACGGGACTGCGGCCAGGGAGCAGTACTTC. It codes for CASMYGTAAREQYF.

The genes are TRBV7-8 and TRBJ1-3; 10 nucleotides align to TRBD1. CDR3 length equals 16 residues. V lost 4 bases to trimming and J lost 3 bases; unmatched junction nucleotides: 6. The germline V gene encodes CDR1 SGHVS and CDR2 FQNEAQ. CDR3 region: CASSSLDRGLGNTIYF. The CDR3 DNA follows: TGTGCCAGCAGCTCGTTAGACAGGGGGCTTGGAAACACCATATATTTT.

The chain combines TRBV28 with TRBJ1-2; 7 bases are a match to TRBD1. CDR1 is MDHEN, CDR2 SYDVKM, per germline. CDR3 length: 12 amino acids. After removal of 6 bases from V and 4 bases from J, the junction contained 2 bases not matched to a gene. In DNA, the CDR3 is TGTGCCAGCAGAGGACAGGTCTATGGCTACACCTTC. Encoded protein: CASRGQVYGYTF.

CDR3 protein: CASSWALGQETQYF. CDR3 DNA: TGTGCCAGCAGCTGGGCGTTGGGCCAAGAGACCCAGTACTTC. The chain employs TRBV14 and TRBJ2-5; D is undetermined. The CDR3 loop spans 14 amino acids. V lost 5 bases to trimming and J lost 1 base, with 11 bases between them. The germline V gene has CDR1 SGHDN and CDR2 FVKESK.

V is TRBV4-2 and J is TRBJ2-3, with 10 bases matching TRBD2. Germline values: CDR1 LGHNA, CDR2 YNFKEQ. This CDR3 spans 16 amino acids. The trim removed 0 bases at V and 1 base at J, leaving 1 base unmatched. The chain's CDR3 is CASSQDLAGGTDTQYF. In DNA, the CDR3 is TGTGCCAGCAGCCAAGATCTAGCGGGAGGCACAGATACGCAGTATTTT.

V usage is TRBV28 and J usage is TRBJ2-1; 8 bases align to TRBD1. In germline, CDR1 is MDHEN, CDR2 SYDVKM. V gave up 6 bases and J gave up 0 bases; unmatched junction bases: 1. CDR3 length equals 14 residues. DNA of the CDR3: TGTGCCAGCAGGACAGGGGTCTCCTACAATGAGCAGTTCTTC. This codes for CASRTGVSYNEQFF.

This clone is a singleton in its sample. The CDR3 loop is CASSLQGRGVRINTGELFF. The DNA for the CDR3 is TGTGCCAGCAGCCTCCAGGGGCGGGGGGTTCGGATTAACACCGGGGAGCTGTTTTTT. This chain uses TRBV27 with TRBJ2-2, with TRBD2 identical over 8 bases. CDR3 length: 19 residues. Looked up from germline, CDR1 is MNHEY and CDR2 is SMNVEV (reference sequence). V gave up 6 bases and J gave up 2 bases; unmatched junction bases: 17.

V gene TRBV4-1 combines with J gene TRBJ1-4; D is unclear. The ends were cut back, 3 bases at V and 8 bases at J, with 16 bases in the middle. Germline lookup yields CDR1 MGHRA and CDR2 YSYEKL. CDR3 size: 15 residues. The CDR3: CASSHREGGGEKLFF. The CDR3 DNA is TGCGCCAGCAGCCATCGGGAGGGCGGAGGGGAAAAACTGTTTTTT.

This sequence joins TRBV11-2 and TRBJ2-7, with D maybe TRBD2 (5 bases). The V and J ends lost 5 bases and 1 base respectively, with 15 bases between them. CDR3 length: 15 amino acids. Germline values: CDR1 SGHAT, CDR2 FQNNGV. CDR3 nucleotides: TGTGCCAGCAGCCCCGAGGGAAGCGGATCCTACGAGCAGTACTTC. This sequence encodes CASSPEGSGSYEQYF.

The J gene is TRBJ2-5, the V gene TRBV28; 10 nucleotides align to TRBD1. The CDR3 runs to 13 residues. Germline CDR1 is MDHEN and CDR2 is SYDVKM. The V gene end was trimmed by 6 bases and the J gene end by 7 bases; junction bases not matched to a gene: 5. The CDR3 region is CASRRDRGGTQYF. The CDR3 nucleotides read TGTGCCAGCAGGAGGGACAGGGGTGGGACCCAGTACTTC.

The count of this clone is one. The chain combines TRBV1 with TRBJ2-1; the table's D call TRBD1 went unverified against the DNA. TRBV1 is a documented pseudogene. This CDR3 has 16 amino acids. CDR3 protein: CTSRSEPGQGPHEQFF. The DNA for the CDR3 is TGCACCAGCAGATCTGAACCGGGACAGGGTCCCCATGAGCAGTTCTTC.

As DNA, the CDR3 is TGTGCCAGCACCGGGGATGTGACCGGAGTAGCTTACTTC. Encoded protein: CASTGDVTGVAYF. The genes are TRBV28 and TRBJ2-7, with D maybe TRBD2 (5 bases). The V end lost 7 bases, the J end lost 13 bases, and 23 bases lay between the germline ends. CDR1 MDHEN and CDR2 SYDVKM come from the germline V gene. The CDR3 is made up of 13 amino acids.

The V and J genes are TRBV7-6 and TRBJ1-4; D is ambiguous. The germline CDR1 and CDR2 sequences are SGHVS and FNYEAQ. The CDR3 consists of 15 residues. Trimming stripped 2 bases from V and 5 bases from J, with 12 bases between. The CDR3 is CASSLRSGVNEKLFF. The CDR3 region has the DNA TGTGCCAGCAGCTTACGGTCCGGGGTGAATGAAAAACTGTTTTTT. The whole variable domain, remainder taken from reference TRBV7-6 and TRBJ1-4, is GAGVSQSPRYKVTKRGQDVALRCDPISGHVSLYWYRQALGQGPEFLTYFNYEAQQDKSGLPNDRFSAERPEGSISTLTIQRTEQRDSAMYRCASSLRSGVNEKLFFGSGTQLSVL.

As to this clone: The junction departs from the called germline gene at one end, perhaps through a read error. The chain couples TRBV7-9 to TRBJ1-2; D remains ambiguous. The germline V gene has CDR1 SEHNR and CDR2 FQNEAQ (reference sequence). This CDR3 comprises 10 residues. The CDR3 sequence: CASSRTVVDF. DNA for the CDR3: TGTGCCAGCAGCCGCACAGTGGTTGACTTC.

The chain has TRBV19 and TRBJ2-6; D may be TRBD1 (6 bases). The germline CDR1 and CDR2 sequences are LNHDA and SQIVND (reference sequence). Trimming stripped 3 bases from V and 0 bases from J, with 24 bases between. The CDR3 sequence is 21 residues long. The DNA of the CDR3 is TGTGCCAGTAGTATTGGTCTCAGGGGAATCCCCCTGTCCTCTGGGGCCAACGTCCTGACTTTC. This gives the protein CASSIGLRGIPLSSGANVLTF.

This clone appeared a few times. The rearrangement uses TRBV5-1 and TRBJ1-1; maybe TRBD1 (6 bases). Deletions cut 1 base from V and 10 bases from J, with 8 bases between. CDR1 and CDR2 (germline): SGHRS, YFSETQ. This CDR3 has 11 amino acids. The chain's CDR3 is CASSLTGLAFF. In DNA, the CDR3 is TGCGCCAGCAGCTTGACAGGGCTAGCTTTCTTT.

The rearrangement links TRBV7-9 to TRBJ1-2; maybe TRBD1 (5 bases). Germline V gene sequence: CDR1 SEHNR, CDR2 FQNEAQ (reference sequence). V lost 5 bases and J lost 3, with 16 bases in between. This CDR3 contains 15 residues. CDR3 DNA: TGTGCCAGCAGCCAAGGGGAGGATGGGTACTATGGCTACACCTTC. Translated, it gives CASSQGEDGYYGYTF.

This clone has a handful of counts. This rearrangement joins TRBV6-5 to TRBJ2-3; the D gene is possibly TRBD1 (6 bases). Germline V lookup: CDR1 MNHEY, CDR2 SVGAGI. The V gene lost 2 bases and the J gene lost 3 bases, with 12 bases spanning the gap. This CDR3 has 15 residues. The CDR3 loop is CASSYRNRATDTQYF. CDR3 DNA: TGTGCCAGCAGTTACCGAAACAGGGCGACAGATACGCAGTATTTT.

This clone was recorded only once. The CDR3 DNA reads as TGTGCCAGCAGTTACGGCGGGGACACAGATACGCAGTATTTT. Its protein is CASSYGGDTDTQYF. This chain connects TRBV6-5 to TRBJ2-3, with D perhaps TRBD2 (6 bases). The V and J ends lost 2 bases and 2 bases respectively, with 8 bases between them. Germline-derived CDR1 and CDR2 are MNHEY and SVGAGI. This CDR3 contains 14 residues.

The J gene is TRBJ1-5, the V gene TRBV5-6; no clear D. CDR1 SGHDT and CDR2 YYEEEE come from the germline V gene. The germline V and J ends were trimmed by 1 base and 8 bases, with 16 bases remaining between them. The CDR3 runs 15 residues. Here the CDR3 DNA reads TGTGCCAGCAGCTTGTGGGAGGTACGCCGGGAGCCCCAGCATTTT. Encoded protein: CASSLWEVRREPQHF.

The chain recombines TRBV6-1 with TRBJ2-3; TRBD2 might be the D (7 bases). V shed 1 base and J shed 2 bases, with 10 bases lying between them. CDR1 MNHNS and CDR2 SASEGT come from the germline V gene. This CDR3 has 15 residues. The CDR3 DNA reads TGTGCCAGCAGTGAAGTTGCGGGGGCCACAGATACGCAGTATTTT. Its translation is CASSEVAGATDTQYF.

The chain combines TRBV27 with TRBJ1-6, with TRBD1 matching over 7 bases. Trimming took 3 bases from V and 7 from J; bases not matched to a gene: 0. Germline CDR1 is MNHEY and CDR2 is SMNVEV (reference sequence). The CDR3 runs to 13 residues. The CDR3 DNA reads TGTGCCAGCAGTTTGGGACAGAATTCACCCCTCCACTTT. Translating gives CASSLGQNSPLHF.

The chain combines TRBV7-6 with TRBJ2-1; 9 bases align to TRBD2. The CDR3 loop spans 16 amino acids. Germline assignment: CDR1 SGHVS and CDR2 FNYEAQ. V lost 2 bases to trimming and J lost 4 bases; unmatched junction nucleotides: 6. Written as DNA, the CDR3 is TGTGCCAGCAGCTTATTTAGACTAGCGGAGTACAATGAGCAGTTCTTC. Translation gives CASSLFRLAEYNEQFF.